This T cell receptor beta chain was captured in a study of CD8 T cells in ankylosing spondylitis. Findings and limits, study-wide: Previously reported in reactive arthritis synovial fluid and blood were some of the motif variants. In ankylosing spondylitis patients, matched synovial fluid reportedly showed significant enrichment of disease-linked clones.

TCRdb used MiXCR to reprocess the 5' RACE reads, holding one entry per CDR3 protein. The table includes under 300,000 distinct CDR3 sequences, about a sixth detected once. Turning to this clonotype: The antigen remains unidentified.

The V and J ends lost 0 bases and 4 bases, in that order; junction bases with no gene match: 6. Per germline, CDR1 LGHNA and CDR2 YNFKEQ. CDR3 length equals 16 residues. The receptor's source is a male donor with ankylosing spondylitis or in good health (not recorded which). The sequencing sample was made of blood, either unsorted or a sorted T cell fraction (not recorded which). The rearrangement joins TRBV4-2 to TRBJ1-5; 7 bases fit TRBD1. This CDR3 is CASSQEAGGENQPQHF. The CDR3 bases are TGTGCCAGCAGCCAAGAGGCAGGGGGGGAAAATCAGCCCCAGCATTTT.